Listed here are 9 T cell receptor beta chains from one sample, sequenced in a study of shared clonotypes between healthy human individuals. Sequencing was performed with immunoSEQ multiplex PCR; in TCRdb, only in-frame clones are kept and a portion is missing. The table lists over a million clones, about 75% of them singletons. The specimen was memory CD4+ T cells sorted from blood. Subset: CD45RA-negative fraction. These TCRs come from a man between 18 and 35 years old in good health.

The chain recombines TRBV19 with TRBJ2-3; possible D gene TRBD1, 5 bases. In germline, CDR1 is LNHDA, CDR2 SQIVND (reference sequence). V was trimmed by 2 bases and J by 3 bases, leaving 12 bases between them. CDR3 size: 15 residues. The CDR3 loop is CASSIPDIGTDTQYF. CDR3 coding DNA: TGTGCCAGTAGTATACCGGACATAGGGACAGATACGCAGTATTTT.

This clone was seen just once. This chain uses TRBV19 with TRBJ1-1; maybe TRBD1 (5 bases). The CDR3 contains 14 residues. CDR1 and CDR2 (germline): LNHDA, SQIVND (reference sequence). V was clipped by 7 bases and J by 8 bases, with 20 bases between them. CDR3 region: CASIGGLLRGEAFF. The CDR3 DNA is TGTGCCAGTATTGGAGGCCTCCTTCGGGGGGAAGCTTTCTTT.

This clone was counted a few times. The chain joins TRBV7-6 to TRBJ2-1; 14 bases are a match to TRBD2. J was trimmed by 0 bases and V by 2 bases; bases with no gene match: 6. From germline, CDR1 is SGHVS and CDR2 FNYEAQ. The CDR3 covers 19 residues. Here the CDR3 reads CASSLHGTSGGSSYNEQFF. The CDR3 region has the DNA TGTGCCAGCAGCTTACACGGGACTAGCGGGGGTAGCTCCTACAATGAGCAGTTCTTC.

The chain recombines TRBV18 with TRBJ2-1, with 7 bases lining up with TRBD2. The CDR3 totals 16 residues. The germline gives CDR1 KGHSH, CDR2 LQKENI. V was pared by 1 base and J by 9 bases, with 12 bases of the junction left unmatched. The CDR3 sequence: CASSPLLAGQGSEQFF. The CDR3 coding sequence is TGTGCCAGCTCACCACTCTTAGCGGGTCAGGGATCTGAGCAGTTCTTC.

In its sample, this clone was seen once. This chain uses TRBV6-5 with TRBJ1-5, with D maybe TRBD1 (6 bases). The CDR3 runs 14 residues. V lost 2 bases to trimming and J lost 4 bases, with 9 bases between them. Germline V gene lookup returns CDR1 MNHEY and CDR2 SVGAGI. CDR3 nucleotide sequence: TGTGCCAGCAGTTACGGCAGGGGAAATCAGCCCCAGCATTTT. Its translation is CASSYGRGNQPQHF.

This rearrangement joins TRBV7-2 to TRBJ1-2, with 12 bases matching TRBD1. V trimming: 1 base; J trimming: 8 bases; junction bases outside the gene matches: 5. The germline V gene has CDR1 SGHTA and CDR2 FQGNSA. This CDR3 is 15 amino acids long. The DNA for the CDR3 is TGTGCCAGCAGCTTAGGTGGGACAGGGGGCAGGGGCTACACCTTC. Translated, it gives CASSLGGTGGRGYTF.

There are a few counts of this clone. The rearrangement uses TRBV28 and TRBJ1-4; 12 nucleotides line up with TRBD1. With V trimmed by 6 bases and J by 6 bases, 5 bases remained unmatched. In germline, CDR1 is MDHEN, CDR2 SYDVKM. This CDR3 region has 15 residues. The CDR3 protein is CASSLRDRGHEKLFF. CDR3 sequence (DNA): TGTGCCAGCAGCCTTCGGGACAGGGGGCATGAAAAACTGTTTTTT.

This rearrangement joins TRBV10-3 to TRBJ2-3; 10 positions match TRBD2. This CDR3 is 14 amino acids long. CDR1 is ENHRY, CDR2 SYGVKD, per germline. V dropped 11 bases and J dropped 5; count of bases not matched to a gene: 10. CDR3 nucleotides: TGTGCCGTCGAAGCGGGGGGGCCCAGAGATACGCAGTATTTT. Protein sequence: CAVEAGGPRDTQYF.

The CDR3 bases are TGTGCCAGCAGCGTCCAGGGGATAAGCTCCTACAATGAGCAGTTCTTC. Translating gives CASSVQGISSYNEQFF. The rearrangement uses TRBV9 and TRBJ2-1, with D maybe TRBD1 (6 bases). V gave up 2 bases and J gave up 0 bases, with 12 bases separating them. From germline, CDR1 is SGDLS and CDR2 YYNGEE. This CDR3 spans 16 amino acids.